The TCR beta chain under discussion was sequenced for a study of graft-versus-host responses after intestinal transplantation. Study overall: Recipients underwent multivisceral, liver-intestinal, or isolated intestinal transplants. Uniformly, recipients were administered anti-thymocyte globulin induction with subsequent tacrolimus and steroids for 2 to 3 years. Study-wide results and caveats: Analysis identified GvH clones in recipient marrow, with some appearing first in ileum or blood. In patients with graft-donor T cell macrochimerism, allograft graft-versus-host to host-versus-graft clonal ratios were high.

In the case of this clone: Antigen unknown.

Germline V gene lookup returns CDR1 SGHRS and CDR2 YFSETQ. The V end was cut by 1 base, the J end by 9 bases, with 11 bases between. CDR3 size: 14 residues. The table came from immunoSEQ multiplex PCR; TCRdb's copy has only in-frame clones and leaves some out. This table holds about 110,000 clones, roughly 86% found once. This clonotype was obtained from a human donor who was the organ donor for an intestinal transplant. The chain recombines TRBV5-1 with TRBJ1-6, with a weak D call TRBD1 (6 bases). The sample consisted of unstimulated CD4+ T cells sorted from spleen or lymph node cells, taken before transplant. As DNA, the CDR3 is TGCGCCAGCAGCTTGACAGGGAGGAGTTCACCCCTCCACTTT. This translates into CASSLTGRSSPLHF.